Only a few counts were recorded for the clone carrying this TCR beta chain. Primers used in a second PCR of about 7 to 12 cycles were a sample-barcoded 5' primer and a J-beta primer mix. TCRdb itself ran the 5' RACE reads through MiXCR, one entry per CDR3 protein. Seen here are over a million distinct CDR3 sequences, more than 35% observed once, and the top ten hold approximately 20%. V trimming: 6 bases; J trimming: 10 bases; junction bases outside the gene matches: 14. Germline assignment: CDR1 MDHEN and CDR2 SYDVKM. This CDR3 spans 15 amino acids. The record originates from a study of blood T cells in healthy people across ages.

Sequencing input: blood. This clonotype was sampled from a woman between 55 and 75 years old in good health. V usage is TRBV28 and J usage is TRBJ2-5; 10 bases agree with TRBD1. The CDR3 DNA reads TGTGCCAGCAGCAGGGGGGGACAGGGGCCCATCGGCCAGTACTTC. It specifies CASSRGGQGPIGQYF.